This passage covers 21 T cell receptor beta chains from one sample sequenced in a study of blood T cells in healthy people across ages. For the second PCR, which ran for about 7 to 11 cycles, a sample-barcoded 5' primer and a J-beta primer mix were used. TCRdb re-derived calls from the 5' RACE reads in MiXCR, one entry per CDR3 protein. The sample lists almost 300,000 distinct CDR3 sequences, 25% to 30% occurring once. The sample consisted of blood. Every receptor here comes from a woman in her seventies in good health.

The chain couples TRBV7-2 to TRBJ1-6; 7 positions agree with TRBD1. CDR3 size: 16 residues. Germline values: CDR1 SGHTA, CDR2 FQGNSA. V shed 4 bases, J shed 7 bases, and the junction held 10 bases outside the gene matches. CDR3 sequence (DNA): TGTGCCAGCAGCTCGCCTTCAGGGACAGAGAATTCACCCCTCCACTTT. Translated, it gives CASSSPSGTENSPLHF.

This clonotype has more than one count but fewer than ten. The V and J genes are TRBV28 and TRBJ2-7; D unclear. The V end was cut by 9 bases, the J end by 0 bases, with 9 bases between. The CDR3 contains 12 residues. Per the germline V gene, CDR1 is MDHEN and CDR2 is SYDVKM. The CDR3 here is CASTESSYEQYF. CDR3 DNA: TGTGCCAGTACTGAGAGCTCCTACGAGCAGTACTTC. The entire variable domain, with the rest obtained from reference TRBV28 and TRBJ2-7, is as follows: DVKVTQSSRYLVKRTGEKVFLECVQDMDHENMFWYRQDPGLGLRLIYFSYDVKMKEKGDIPEGYSVSREKKERFSLILESASTNQTSMYLCASTESSYEQYFGPGTRLTVT.

The gene calls are TRBV6-2 or TRBV6-3 and TRBJ2-3, with 10 bases that match TRBD2. This CDR3 contains 15 residues. The germline V gene encodes CDR1 MNHEY and CDR2 SVGEGT. V trimming: 6 bases; J trimming: 6 bases; junction bases outside the gene matches: 9. CDR3 bases: TGTGCCAGCAGCTCCGGGACTAGCGAGTCCGATACGCAGTATTTT. Amino acids: CASSSGTSESDTQYF.

The chain recombines TRBV7-6 with TRBJ2-7; no definite D call. V dropped 1 base and J dropped 0 bases, with 7 bases sitting between them. Germline CDR1 reads SGHVS; CDR2 reads FNYEAQ. This CDR3 region has 14 residues. The CDR3 reads CASSLEVSSYEQYF. CDR3 DNA sequence: TGTGCCAGCAGCTTAGAAGTGAGCTCCTACGAGCAGTACTTC.

V gene TRBV20-1 combines with J gene TRBJ2-3; D unresolved. This CDR3 is built from 12 residues. Germline CDR1 is DFQATT and CDR2 is SNEGSKA (reference sequence). CDR3 coding DNA: TGCAGCCCGAGCGCCCCCACAGATACGCAGTATTTT. This codes for CSPSAPTDTQYF.

In its sample, this clonotype was seen a few times. The gene calls are TRBV20-1 and TRBJ1-5; D is uncertain. Germline lookup yields CDR1 DFQATT and CDR2 SNEGSKA (reference sequence). CDR3 size: 14 residues. The germline V and J ends were trimmed by 0 bases and 0 bases, with 6 bases remaining between them. CDR3 nucleotides: TGCAGTGCTAGAGATTCAGTTAGCAATCAGCCCCAGCATTTT. Protein product: CSARDSVSNQPQHF.

This clonotype has only a few counts. The rearrangement joins TRBV7-9 to TRBJ1-4; 11 bases align to TRBD1. J gave up 8 bases and V 2 bases, and 7 bases lay outside the gene matches. Germline CDR1 is SEHNR and CDR2 is FQNEAQ (reference sequence). This CDR3 comprises 16 residues. DNA for the CDR3: TGTGCCAGCAGCTTATTATCGGGGACAGGGGGAGAAAAACTGTTTTTT. Amino acid sequence: CASSLLSGTGGEKLFF.

This clonotype was observed a few times. This sequence joins TRBV5-6 and TRBJ2-7, with 10 bases lining up with TRBD1. Trimming removed 0 bases from V and 1 base from J; junction bases left unmatched: 1. Germline CDR1 and CDR2: SGHDT and YYEEEE. The CDR3 consists of 15 residues. For the CDR3, the DNA is TGTGCCAGCAGCTTGGGACAGGGGGCTTCCTACGAGCAGTACTTC. It codes for CASSLGQGASYEQYF.

The V call is TRBV7-2, the J call TRBJ2-3, with D perhaps being TRBD1 or TRBD2 (7 bases each). This CDR3 is built from 16 residues. The germline V and J ends were trimmed by 4 bases and 6 bases, with 20 bases remaining between them. Germline CDR1 is SGHTA and CDR2 is FQGNSA. CDR3 sequence reads: CASSSLGRGLMDTQYF. The CDR3 nucleotides read TGTGCCAGCAGCTCCTTAGGGAGGGGGCTTATGGATACGCAGTATTTT. The complete variable domain, with remaining parts taken from reference TRBV7-2 and TRBJ2-3, reads GAGVSQSPSNKVTEKGKDVELRCDPISGHTALYWYRQSLGQGLEFLIYFQGNSAPDKSGLPSDRFSAERTGGSVSTLTIQRTQQEDSAVYLCASSSLGRGLMDTQYFGPGTRLTVL.

This clonotype occurred a few times. The V and J genes are TRBV7-2 and TRBJ2-3, with TRBD2 as a possible D gene (6 bases). The CDR3 is made up of 17 amino acids. V was trimmed by 7 bases and J by 0 bases, leaving 20 bases between them. Germline-derived CDR1 and CDR2 are SGHTA and FQGNSA. The CDR3 sequence is CASTIAPGTLSTDTQYF. DNA for the CDR3: TGTGCCAGCACCATCGCACCCGGGACTCTTAGCACAGATACGCAGTATTTT.

This clonotype was seen only a few times. This rearrangement joins TRBV11-1 to TRBJ2-7; 7 bases agree with TRBD1. J lost 0 bases, V lost 5 bases, and 7 bases had no gene match. Germline CDR1 reads SGHAT; CDR2 reads FQDESV (reference sequence). CDR3 length equals 15 residues. CDR3 amino acids: CASSLRTGSSYEQYF. The CDR3 DNA reads as TGTGCCAGCAGCCTCCGGACAGGTAGCTCCTACGAGCAGTACTTC. Full variable domain (missing parts from reference TRBV11-1 and TRBJ2-7): EAEVAQSPRYKITEKSQAVAFWCDPISGHATLYWYRQILGQGPELLVQFQDESVVDDSQLPKDRFSAERLKGVDSTLKIQPAELGDSAMYLCASSLRTGSSYEQYFGPGTRLTVT.

V is TRBV28 and J is TRBJ1-2, with 9 nucleotides matching TRBD1. Germline V gives CDR1 MDHEN, CDR2 SYDVKM. The V segment lost 5 bases and the J segment 7 bases; nucleotides outside the gene matches: 8. This CDR3 comprises 14 residues. CDR3 amino acids: CASSPGDRVVGYTF. CDR3 in DNA: TGTGCCAGCAGTCCCGGGGACAGGGTAGTTGGCTACACCTTC.

The chain recombines TRBV24-1 with TRBJ2-4; TRBD1 aligns across 8 bases. This CDR3 is 16 amino acids long. Looked up from germline, CDR1 is KGHDR and CDR2 is SFDVKD. V lost 4 bases to trimming and J lost 7 bases; unmatched junction nucleotides: 11. CDR3 region: CATSESSRGPGNIQYF. Here the CDR3 DNA reads TGTGCCACCAGTGAAAGCAGCAGGGGGCCTGGGAACATTCAGTACTTC.

The chain couples TRBV20-1 to TRBJ2-5, with 7 positions matching TRBD1. Germline V gene data show CDR1 as DFQATT and CDR2 as SNEGSKA (reference sequence). V was pared by 6 bases and J by 4 bases, with 8 bases of the junction left unmatched. The CDR3 has 13 amino acids. The CDR3 DNA follows: TGCAGTGCAGAAACAGGGGTTGTAGAGACCCAGTACTTC. Its translation: CSAETGVVETQYF.

Comment on this clonotype: No conserved phenylalanine or tryptophan is present at the end of the CDR3, so a read error is the likely explanation. J is TRBJ2-3 and V is TRBV6-4; TRBD2 aligns across 9 bases. J lost 6 bases, V lost 6 bases, and 4 bases had no gene match. The CDR3 spans 13 residues. Looked up from germline, CDR1 is MRHNA and CDR2 is SNTAGT. CDR3 bases: TGTGCCAGCAGCCGGACTAGCGTGGATACGCAGTATCTT. As protein: CASSRTSVDTQYL.

The V and J genes are TRBV5-6 and TRBJ2-5; D is uncertain. With 2 bases removed from V and 4 bases from J, the gap between germline ends came to 15 bases. The CDR3 has 15 amino acids. In germline, CDR1 is SGHDT, CDR2 YYEEEE. The CDR3 region has the DNA TGTGCCAGCAGCTTCGGATTGGGTGTTGGAGAGACCCAGTACTTC. Protein: CASSFGLGVGETQYF.

Details on this clonotype: Because it lacks the conserved phenylalanine or tryptophan at the end, this CDR3 is likely a read error. This chain joins TRBV12-3 or TRBV12-4 and TRBJ2-3, with D maybe TRBD2 (7 bases). V lost 5 bases and J lost 4, with 13 bases in between. The CDR3 contains 14 residues. The CDR3 here is CASSPIGGADTQYS. The CDR3 coding sequence is TGTGCCAGCAGTCCCATAGGGGGGGCAGATACGCAGTATTCT.

The V call is TRBV5-1, the J call TRBJ1-1; TRBD1 might be the D (6 bases). The germline V gene has CDR1 SGHRS and CDR2 YFSETQ. The ends were cut back, 1 base at V and 2 bases at J, with 9 bases in the middle. The CDR3 is 14 residues long. CDR3 amino acids: CASSLTGLNTEAFF. The CDR3 coding sequence is TGCGCCAGCAGCTTGACAGGGTTAAACACTGAAGCTTTCTTT.

In this sample, this clonotype turned up a few times. This chain links TRBV28 with TRBJ1-5; no firm D call. Trimming removed 6 bases from V and 2 bases from J, with 11 bases in between. There are 14 residues in the CDR3. In germline, CDR1 is MDHEN, CDR2 SYDVKM. Here the CDR3 DNA reads TGTGCCAGCAGAACCGACCGAGGCAATCAGCCCCAGCATTTT. This encodes CASRTDRGNQPQHF.

Regarding this clonotype: A much larger clonotype is one base distant, so this may be a read error. The rearrangement uses TRBV7-2 and TRBJ2-2; D is undetermined. Trimming stripped 3 bases from V and 2 bases from J, with 7 bases between. Germline CDR1 reads SGHTA; CDR2 reads FQGNSA. This CDR3 has 14 amino acids. CDR3 sequence (DNA): TGTGCCAGCAGCTTCCGCATAAACACCGGGGAGCTGTTTTTT. This gives the protein CASSFRINTGELFF.

In its sample, this clonotype was seen once. The rearrangement joins TRBV5-1 to TRBJ1-6; D perhaps matches TRBD1 (6 bases). Germline V gene sequence: CDR1 SGHRS, CDR2 YFSETQ. The ends were cut back, 5 bases at V and 4 bases at J, with 16 bases in the middle. The CDR3 contains 16 residues. The CDR3 loop is CASSSDGQGYNSPLHF. CDR3 nucleotides: TGCGCCAGCAGTTCGGACGGTCAGGGGTATAATTCACCCCTCCACTTT.